This record concerns one T cell receptor beta chain sequence. Its antigen is undetermined. The data were taken from a study of T cell responses to AZD1222 COVID-19 vaccine. Study-level points and caveats: Donors were largely white British and mainly female; clonal diversity was possibly underestimated. It was only a handful of AZD1222 recipients who were seropositive at baseline. Sampling that yielded the repertoires occurred only after the peak T cell response.

The CDR3 contains 15 residues. The ends were cut back, 0 bases at V and 3 bases at J, with 8 bases in the middle. Looked up from germline, CDR1 is MNHEY and CDR2 is SVGAGI. Repertoires were generated with immunoSEQ multiplex PCR, while TCRdb's copy carries only in-frame clones and drops some. The sample gives approximately 84,000 clones, 80% to 90% of which show up once; 8.5% to 12% is in the top ten. The sequence came from an adult who received the AZD1222 COVID-19 vaccine. The source material was peripheral blood, sampled 28 days after the second AZD1222 dose. The chain links TRBV6-5 to TRBJ1-4; D remains unclear. This CDR3 reads CASSYSISANEKLFF. The CDR3 coding sequence is TGTGCCAGCAGTTACTCTATATCTGCTAATGAAAAACTGTTTTTT.